The source of this T cell receptor beta chain is a study of read filtering for tumor transcriptome and immune sequencing. Overall study results and limits: Correlation between methods rose after single-read clonotypes were removed. The sorted CD138-negative fraction was a mixed bone marrow immune population, not purified T cells.

The CDR3 runs 18 residues. Trimming removed 1 base from V and 0 bases from J, with 13 bases in between. CDR1 is LGHDT, CDR2 YNNKEL, per germline (reference sequence). The table lists this clonotype with many counts. What it recognizes is unknown. This library used roughly 400 ng RNA and molecular barcoded adaptors spanning alpha/delta and beta/gamma chains. TCRdb called the reads again in MiXCR, with one record for every CDR3 protein. The data hold over 50,000 distinct CDR3 sequences, with about a fifth observed a single time. Input material: a population of CD138-negative cells sorted from bone marrow. The chain combines TRBV3-1 with TRBJ2-6; D uncertain. The receptor's source is a donor over 35 with multiple myeloma. The CDR3 reads CASSQGLRGPSGANVLTF. CDR3 DNA: TGTGCCAGCAGCCAAGGACTGCGAGGTCCCTCTGGGGCCAACGTCCTGACTTTC.